This T cell receptor (beta chain) was observed in a study of vaccination effects on CD4 cells after COVID-19. Across the whole study: The participants, recipients of two vaccine doses, got either BNT162b2 or mRNA-1273.

The CDR3 has 14 residues. The germline V gene encodes CDR1 KGHSH and CDR2 LQKENI. After removal of 5 bases from V and 3 bases from J, the junction contained 4 bases not matched to a gene. Assay used: immunoSEQ multiplex PCR; TCRdb lists only in-frame clones, some missing. The data hold tens of thousands of clones, with about 65% observed a single time. Antigen-specific CD4+ T cells were first expanded with viral peptide pools by the ViraFEST assay and only then sequenced. Upon completion of around 9 days in culture, CD4+ T cells were isolated. None of these healthy vaccinees had been infected with SARS-CoV-2 before vaccination. In this sample, this clone turned up a few times. Its antigen is unknown.

The material sequenced was CD4+ T cells from PBMCs cultured with HCoV-OC43 spike peptides, taken before COVID-19 vaccination. Described subset: HCoV-OC43 spike overlapping peptide pool stimulation. The receptor comes from a human donor who received a COVID-19 vaccine. The chain employs TRBV18 and TRBJ1-2, with 9 bases lining up with TRBD1. In nucleotides, the CDR3 is TGTGCCAGCTCATCCCGGACAGGGGACTATGGCTACACCTTC. Translated: CASSSRTGDYGYTF.